Sequencing of this T cell receptor beta chain was carried out in a study of identical twins. TCRdb processed the 5' RACE reads anew with MiXCR; each CDR3 protein has one entry. The data contain more than 200,000 distinct CDR3 sequences, approximately 9% of them singletons. Findings and caveats of the study: There was an excess of low generation probability in the out-of-frame alpha sequences that twins shared. Models came in too low on out-of-frame TCR alpha sharing in monozygotic twins.

To note about this clonotype: As yet, its antigen is unknown.

The specimen was memory (CD45RO+) T cells sorted from blood. The sequence was obtained from a woman younger than 35 in good health.

The CDR3 nucleotides read TGTGCCAGCAGCAAAGGCGCCGGTACGGACAGGGGTCCCTCATTGGACTACGAGCAGTACTTC. Its protein product is CASSKGAGTDRGPSLDYEQYF. The chain carries TRBV21-1 and TRBJ2-7; TRBD1, the table's D call, lacks a check against the DNA. TRBV21-1 is termed a pseudogene. The CDR3 covers 21 residues.